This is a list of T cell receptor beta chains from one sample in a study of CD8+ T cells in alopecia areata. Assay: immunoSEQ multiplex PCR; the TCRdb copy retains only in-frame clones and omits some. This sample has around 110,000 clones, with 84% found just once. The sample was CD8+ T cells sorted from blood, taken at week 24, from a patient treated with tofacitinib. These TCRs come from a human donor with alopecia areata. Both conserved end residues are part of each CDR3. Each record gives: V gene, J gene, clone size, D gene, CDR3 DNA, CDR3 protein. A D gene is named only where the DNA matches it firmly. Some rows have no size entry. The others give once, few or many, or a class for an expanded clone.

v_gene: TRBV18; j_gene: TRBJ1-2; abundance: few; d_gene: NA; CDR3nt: TGTGCCAGCTCACCACGCCGGGACGCCTACTATGGCTACACCTTC; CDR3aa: CASSPRRDAYYGYTF
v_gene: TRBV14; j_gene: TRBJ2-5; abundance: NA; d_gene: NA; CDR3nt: TGTGCCAGCAGCCCCAGAGGGGAGGGGGCGGCCCAAGAGACCCAGTACTTC; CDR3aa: CASSPRGEGAAQETQYF
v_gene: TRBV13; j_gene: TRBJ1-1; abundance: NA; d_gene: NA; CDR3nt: TGTGCCAGCAGCTTAGGTACAACCGGATTT; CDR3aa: CASSLGTTGF
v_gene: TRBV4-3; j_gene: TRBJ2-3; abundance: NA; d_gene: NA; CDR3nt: TGCGCCAGCAGCCAAGAGGACAGCACAGATACGCAGTATTTT; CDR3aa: CASSQEDSTDTQYF
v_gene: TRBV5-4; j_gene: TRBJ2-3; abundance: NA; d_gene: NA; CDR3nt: TGTGCCAGCAGCTTGTGGGGCACAGATACGCAGTATTTT; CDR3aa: CASSLWGTDTQYF
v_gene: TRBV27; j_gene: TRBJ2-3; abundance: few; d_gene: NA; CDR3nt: TGTGCCAGCAGTTTATCTGTAGGAGATACGCAGTATTTT; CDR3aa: CASSLSVGDTQYF
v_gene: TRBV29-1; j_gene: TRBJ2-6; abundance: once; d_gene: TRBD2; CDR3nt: TGCAGCGTTGTCTCTCAGGGACTAAGCTCTGGGGCCAACGTCCTGACTTTC; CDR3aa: CSVVSQGLSSGANVLTF
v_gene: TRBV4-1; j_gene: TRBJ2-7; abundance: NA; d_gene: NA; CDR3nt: TGCGCCAGCAGCCAAGTAGGGACACTCTCCTACGAGCAGTACTTC; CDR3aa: CASSQVGTLSYEQYF
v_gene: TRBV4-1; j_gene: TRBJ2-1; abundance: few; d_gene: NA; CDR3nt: TGCGCCAGCAGCCAACCCTACAACTCCTACAATGAGCAGTTCTTC; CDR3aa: CASSQPYNSYNEQFF
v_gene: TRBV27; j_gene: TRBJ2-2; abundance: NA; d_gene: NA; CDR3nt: TGTGCCAGCAGTCTGACGGCGAACACCGGGGAGCTGTTTTTT; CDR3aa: CASSLTANTGELFF
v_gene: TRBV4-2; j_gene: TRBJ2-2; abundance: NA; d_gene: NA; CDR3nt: TGTGCCAGCAGCCAAGGGGTGACCGGGGAGCTGTTTTTT; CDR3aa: CASSQGVTGELFF
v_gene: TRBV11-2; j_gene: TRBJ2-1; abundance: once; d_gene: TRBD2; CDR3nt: TGTGCCAGCAGCTTAGGTTGGCTAGCGGGGAGCTCCTACAATGAGCAGTTCTTC; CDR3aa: CASSLGWLAGSSYNEQFF
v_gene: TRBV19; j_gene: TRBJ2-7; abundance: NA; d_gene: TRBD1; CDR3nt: TGTGCCAGTAGCCTCGGGACAGGGGGCTCCTACGAGCAGTACTTC; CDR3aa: CASSLGTGGSYEQYF
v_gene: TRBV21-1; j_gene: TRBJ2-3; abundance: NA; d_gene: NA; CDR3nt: TGTGCCAGCGGGGAGTGGAGGGGGCCGAATCTCCGCACAGATACGCAGTATTTT; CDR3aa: CASGEWRGPNLRTDTQYF
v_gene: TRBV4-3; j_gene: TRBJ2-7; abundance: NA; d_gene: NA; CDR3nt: TGCGCCAGCAGCCAGGGGACGCCCGCGGACGAGCAGTACTTC; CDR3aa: CASSQGTPADEQYF
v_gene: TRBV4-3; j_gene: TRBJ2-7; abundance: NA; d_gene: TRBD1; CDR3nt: TGCGCCAGCAGCCACGACAGGGACTACGAGCAGTACTTC; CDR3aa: CASSHDRDYEQYF
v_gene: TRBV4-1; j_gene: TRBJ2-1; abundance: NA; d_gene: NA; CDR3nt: TGCGCCAGCAGCCAAGAGGACCTAAGTGAGCAGTTCTTC; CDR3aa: CASSQEDLSEQFF
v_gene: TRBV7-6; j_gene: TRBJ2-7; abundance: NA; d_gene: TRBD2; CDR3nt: TGTGCCAGCAGCCTAAGCGGGGGCGAGCAGTACTTC; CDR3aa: CASSLSGGEQYF
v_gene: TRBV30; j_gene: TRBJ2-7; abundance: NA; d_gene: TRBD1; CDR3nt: TGTGCCTGGAGTGGGACAGGGTACGAGCAGTACTTC; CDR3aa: CAWSGTGYEQYF
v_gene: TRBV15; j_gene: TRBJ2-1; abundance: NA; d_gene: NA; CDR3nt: TGTGCCACCAGCAGAGATGATTGGGGCAATTACAATGAGCAGTTCTTC; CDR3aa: CATSRDDWGNYNEQFF
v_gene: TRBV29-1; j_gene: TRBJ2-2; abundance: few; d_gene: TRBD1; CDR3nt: TGCAGCGTTCTCCCACAGGGGGCGAACACCGGGGAGCTGTTTTTT; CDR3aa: CSVLPQGANTGELFF
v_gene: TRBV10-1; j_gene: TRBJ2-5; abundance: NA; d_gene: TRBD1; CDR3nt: TGCGCCAGCAGTGAGGGACGGACAGGGGGACAGCGTGAGACCCAGTACTTC; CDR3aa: CASSEGRTGGQRETQYF